This passage covers 10 T cell receptor beta chains from one sample sequenced in a study of spatial heterogeneity in lung cancer. Time point defined: blood at routine non-recurrence follow-up after resection. Extraction of whole RNA from tumor, nontumor lung or frozen PBMC preceded unsorted sequencing. TCRdb re-derived calls from the 5' RACE reads in MiXCR, one entry per CDR3 protein. The sample has 50,000 to 60,000 distinct CDR3 sequences; roughly 7.4% are singletons. Sequenced here: PBMCs, sampled at follow-up. The receptors originated from a female donor with early-stage non-small cell lung cancer.

This clonotype appeared many times. This sequence joins TRBV4-1 and TRBJ1-2; D ambiguous. Trimming took off 1 base at V and 7 bases at J, with 16 bases between the two ends. The CDR3 spans 15 residues. Germline assignment: CDR1 MGHRA and CDR2 YSYEKL. The CDR3 DNA follows: TGCGCCAGCAGCCAAGGAGATGGGAGGGCGGGTGGCTACACCTTC. As protein: CASSQGDGRAGGYTF.

This clonotype was seen only a few times. The genes are TRBV27 and TRBJ2-7, with 8 nucleotides matching TRBD1. Per the germline V gene, CDR1 is MNHEY and CDR2 is SMNVEV (reference sequence). J gave up 2 bases and V 6 bases, and 6 bases lay outside the gene matches. This CDR3 comprises 14 residues. The CDR3 DNA is TGTGCCAGCAGACGGACAGGGCCGACCTACGAGCAGTACTTC. This codes for CASRRTGPTYEQYF.

This clonotype appeared a few times. The V call is TRBV11-3, the J call TRBJ2-1; D could derive from TRBD1 or TRBD2 (6 bases each). Trimming pared 1 base from V and 10 bases from J, leaving 8 bases between. Germline loops: CDR1 SGHNT, CDR2 YENEEA. CDR3 length: 12 amino acids. The DNA for the CDR3 is TGTGCCAGCAGCTTAGGGAGGGGGGAGCAGTTCTTC. Its translation is CASSLGRGEQFF. Full variable domain (outside the CDR3, taken from reference TRBV11-3 and TRBJ2-1): EAGVVQSPRYKIIEKKQPVAFWCNPISGHNTLYWYLQNLGQGPELLIRYENEEAVDDSQLPKDRFSAERLKGVDSTLKIQPAELGDSAVYLCASSLGRGEQFFGPGTRLTVL.

This clonotype showed up just a few times. The chain joins TRBV5-1 to TRBJ2-2; D is ambiguous. V gave up 3 bases and J gave up 5 bases, with 20 bases separating them. The length of the CDR3 is 17 residues. In germline, CDR1 is SGHRS, CDR2 YFSETQ. CDR3 loop: CASSSVPDPSNTGELFF. The CDR3 nucleotides are TGCGCCAGCAGCTCGGTTCCCGACCCATCCAATACCGGGGAGCTGTTTTTT.

The chain employs TRBV27 and TRBJ1-5; no clear D gene. Trimming cost V 6 bases and J 1 base, with 13 bases left between them. CDR1 is MNHEY and CDR2 is SMNVEV in the germline V gene (reference sequence). The CDR3 loop spans 15 amino acids. CDR3 sequence reads: CASSSRQGSNQPQHF. As DNA, the CDR3 is TGTGCCAGCAGCTCAAGACAAGGGAGCAATCAGCCCCAGCATTTT.

This chain uses TRBV4-1 with TRBJ1-2, with no clear D. The germline V gene encodes CDR1 MGHRA and CDR2 YSYEKL. V gave up 5 bases and J gave up 1 base, with 17 bases separating them. This CDR3 contains 16 residues. DNA of the CDR3: TGCGCCAGCAGCGCTTCCTTTCCGGGTCTTAACTATGGCTACACCTTC. Its protein is CASSASFPGLNYGYTF.

This clonotype was counted many times. V usage is TRBV14 and J usage is TRBJ2-3, with 8 nucleotides matching TRBD2. CDR1 and CDR2 from the germline V gene are SGHDN and FVKESK. The CDR3 is 15 amino acids. V shed 2 bases, J shed 7 bases, and the junction held 8 bases outside the gene matches. CDR3 region: CASSQSLAGPNTQYF. CDR3 in DNA: TGTGCCAGCAGCCAATCGTTAGCGGGGCCGAATACGCAGTATTTT.

This clonotype was seen ten or more times. The V and J genes are TRBV6-1 and TRBJ2-1; perhaps TRBD2 as D (5 bases). The CDR3 length is 17 residues. Per germline, CDR1 MNHNS and CDR2 SASEGT. V lost 0 bases and J 8 bases, leaving 20 bases between the germline ends. In DNA, the CDR3 is TGTGCCAGCAGTGAAGCGGGATCGGGGTATTTCTTTCATGAGCAGTTCTTC. The encoded protein is CASSEAGSGYFFHEQFF.

The J gene is TRBJ2-3, the V gene TRBV7-2, with 10 bases identical to TRBD1. Trimming cost V 5 bases and J 5 bases; bases outside gene matches: 4. CDR1 is SGHTA, CDR2 FQGNSA, per germline. The CDR3 has 14 residues. This CDR3 is CASSRQGAVDTQYF. The CDR3 DNA reads TGTGCCAGCAGCCGACAGGGGGCCGTAGATACGCAGTATTTT.

This clonotype was seen many times. The chain is built from TRBV6-2 or TRBV6-3 and TRBJ1-1; TRBD1 might be the D (6 bases). Germline CDR1 is MNHEY and CDR2 is SVGEGT. V shed 0 bases and J shed 4 bases, with 24 bases lying between them. The CDR3 extends over 19 amino acids. For the CDR3, the DNA is TGTGCCAGCAGTTACTCCCCTCGCGCGGGGGCATGGCTGACCACTGAAGCTTTCTTT. Its translation is CASSYSPRAGAWLTTEAFF.